Below are 5 T cell receptor beta chains sequenced from a single sample in a study of T cell repertoires in cytomegalovirus infection. MiXCR, run by TCRdb on the reads, gives a single entry per CDR3 protein. The sample comprises 510,000 or so distinct CDR3 sequences, about a quarter of which are singletons, and about 13% rests with the top ten. The sequenced sample consisted of PBMCs. The receptor set was obtained from a human donor in good health (CMV status not recorded). Some clones in this sample may be carry-over from other donors' samples.

The table lists this clonotype with a few counts. CDR3 loop: CASSAPGSYEQYV. The CDR3 DNA reads TGTGCCAGCAGCGCGCCGGGCTCCTACGAGCAGTACGTC. V usage is TRBV6-2 or TRBV6-3 and J usage is TRBJ2-7; D gene ambiguous. Trimming cost V 6 bases and J 0 bases, with 9 bases left between them. The CDR3 is 13 amino acids. Germline CDR1 is MNHEY and CDR2 is SVGEGT.

The chain recombines TRBV2 with TRBJ2-2; 7 bases line up with TRBD2. V lost 0 bases to trimming and J lost 5 bases; unmatched junction nucleotides: 12. The germline CDR1 and CDR2 sequences are SNHLY and FYNNEI. The CDR3 length is 18 residues. CDR3 protein: CASSEALLGGSRTGELFF. The CDR3 DNA sequence: TGTGCCAGCAGTGAAGCGCTTCTGGGCGGGAGCCGGACCGGGGAGCTGTTTTTT. Full variable domain (missing parts from reference TRBV2 and TRBJ2-2): EPEVTQTPSHQVTQMGQEVILRCVPISNHLYFYWYRQILGQKVEFLVSFYNNEISEKSEIFDDQFSVERPDGSNFTLKIRSTKLEDSAMYFCASSEALLGGSRTGELFFGEGSRLTVL.

V gene TRBV2 combines with J gene TRBJ2-3; TRBD1 agrees at 7 bases. Trimming at V came to 4 bases and at J to 4 bases, leaving 8 bases not matched to a gene. CDR1 SNHLY and CDR2 FYNNEI come from the germline V gene. The CDR3 spans 15 residues. This chain's CDR3 is CASSGRGYSPDTQYF. CDR3 coding DNA: TGTGCCAGCAGTGGCAGGGGGTATAGTCCAGATACGCAGTATTTT.

The CDR3 is CSESRSDTQYF. CDR3 sequence (DNA): TGCAGCGAGAGTCGGTCGGATACGCAGTATTTT. V and J are TRBV29-1 and TRBJ2-3; D is ambiguous. Trimming removed 7 bases from V and 6 bases from J, with 11 bases in between. The CDR3 extends over 11 amino acids. The germline gives CDR1 SQVTM, CDR2 ANQGSEA.

This clonotype was detected only a few times. The chain joins TRBV2 to TRBJ2-7, with D hard to call. V was pared by 7 bases and J by 0 bases, with 10 bases between. The V gene's germline CDR1 is SNHLY and CDR2 FYNNEI. The CDR3 consists of 13 residues. The CDR3 sequence: CASTRQDSYEQYF. CDR3 DNA sequence: TGTGCCAGCACCAGACAAGACTCCTACGAGCAGTACTTC.